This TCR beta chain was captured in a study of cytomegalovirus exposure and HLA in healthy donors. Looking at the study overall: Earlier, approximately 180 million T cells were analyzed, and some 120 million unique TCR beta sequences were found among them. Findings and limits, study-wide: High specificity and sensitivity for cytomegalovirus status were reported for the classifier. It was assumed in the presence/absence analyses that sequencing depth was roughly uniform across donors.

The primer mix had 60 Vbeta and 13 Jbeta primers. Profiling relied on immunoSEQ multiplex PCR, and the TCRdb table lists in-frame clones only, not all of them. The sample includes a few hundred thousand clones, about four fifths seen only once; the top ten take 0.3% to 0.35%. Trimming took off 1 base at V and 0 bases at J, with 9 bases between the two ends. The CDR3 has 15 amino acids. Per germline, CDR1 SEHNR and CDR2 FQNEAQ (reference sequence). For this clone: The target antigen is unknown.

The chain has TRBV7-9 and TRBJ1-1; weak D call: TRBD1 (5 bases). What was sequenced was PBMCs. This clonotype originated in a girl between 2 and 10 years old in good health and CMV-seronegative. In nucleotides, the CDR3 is TGTGCCAGCAGCTTAGTCGCAGGGATGAACACTGAAGCTTTCTTT. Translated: CASSLVAGMNTEAFF.